The 20 T cell receptor beta chains given below trace back to one sample, sequenced in a study of T cells in Graves' hyperthyroidism and ophthalmopathy. TCR beta CDR3 regions were amplified from RNA. Primed by the HTBI set, a first-round RT-PCR was run on the TCR CDR3. One entry per CDR3 protein, called by TCRdb with MiXCR from the multiplex PCR reads. Here the sample spans about 340,000 distinct CDR3 sequences, roughly a fifth being singletons. Sample: blood. The receptors were sampled from a woman between 45 and 60 years old with Graves' hyperthyroidism.

The chain carries TRBV29-1 and TRBJ2-1, with a tentative D call TRBD2 (5 bases). The germline gives CDR1 SQVTM, CDR2 ANQGSEA. The CDR3 is 15 amino acids. V was trimmed by 3 bases and J by 1 base, leaving 13 bases between them. In nucleotides, the CDR3 is TGCAGCGTTGAGCGATGGCTAGCTTCCTACAATGAGCAGTTCTTC. Its protein product is CSVERWLASYNEQFF.

The chain couples TRBV27 to TRBJ2-1; 10 positions match TRBD2. The germline V gene has CDR1 MNHEY and CDR2 SMNVEV (reference sequence). V shed 5 bases, J shed 12 bases, and the junction held 16 bases outside the gene matches. The CDR3 is 16 amino acids. Written as DNA, the CDR3 is TGTGCCAGCAGTGCCGGGCTAGCGGGAGCCACGTTCGGGCAGTTCTTC. Translated, it gives CASSAGLAGATFGQFF.

This clonotype was recorded at least ten times. This chain links TRBV28 with TRBJ1-1; weak D call: TRBD1 (5 bases). The CDR3 has 14 amino acids. Per the germline V gene, CDR1 is MDHEN and CDR2 is SYDVKM. The ends were cut back, 3 bases at V and 1 base at J, with 9 bases in the middle. CDR3 bases: TGTGCCAGCAGTTTCCCAGGGCGGAACACTGAAGCTTTCTTT. Translating gives CASSFPGRNTEAFF.

This clonotype was seen many times. The genes are TRBV11-2 and TRBJ2-3; a weak D match, TRBD2 (5 bases). This CDR3 comprises 14 residues. V dropped 5 bases and J dropped 2 bases, with 11 bases sitting between them. Germline CDR1 SGHAT, CDR2 FQNNGV. The CDR3: CASSTRVFTDTQYF. CDR3 in DNA: TGTGCCAGCAGCACGCGGGTCTTCACAGATACGCAGTATTTT. Using reference TRBV11-2 and TRBJ2-3 for the parts outside the CDR3, the full variable domain is EAGVAQSPRYKIIEKRQSVAFWCNPISGHATLYWYQQILGQGPKLLIQFQNNGVVDDSQLPKDRFSAERLKGVDSTLKIQPAKLEDSAVYLCASSTRVFTDTQYFGPGTRLTVL.

In its sample, this clonotype was seen a few times. The J gene is TRBJ1-2, the V gene TRBV6-2 or TRBV6-3; no reliable D call. The germline gives CDR1 MNHEY, CDR2 SVGEGT. The CDR3 contains 14 residues. The V end was cut by 1 base, the J end by 0 bases, with 6 bases between. The CDR3 region is CASSYFASNYGYTF. CDR3 in DNA: TGTGCCAGCAGTTACTTTGCTTCTAACTATGGCTACACCTTC.

In its sample, this clonotype was seen a few times. The V gene is TRBV28, the J gene TRBJ1-6, with 7 bases fitting TRBD1. CDR1 is MDHEN, CDR2 SYDVKM, per germline. This CDR3 spans 14 amino acids. V was pared by 7 bases and J by 6 bases, with 6 bases of the junction left unmatched. The CDR3 protein is CASTPDRVNSPLHF. The CDR3 DNA follows: TGTGCCAGCACCCCCGACAGGGTTAATTCACCCCTCCACTTT.

The chain links TRBV29-1 to TRBJ2-1; 9 positions agree with TRBD2. Germline values: CDR1 SQVTM, CDR2 ANQGSEA. With 0 bases clipped from V and 1 base from J, the junction kept 13 bases outside the gene matches. The CDR3 has 19 residues. The CDR3, as DNA: TGCAGCGTTGAAGATCTGGGGCTAGCGGGAAGGAGGTCCTACAATGAGCAGTTCTTC. This gives the protein CSVEDLGLAGRRSYNEQFF.

The chain is built from TRBV6-5 and TRBJ1-5; D call uncertain. V was trimmed by 2 bases and J by 6 bases, leaving 11 bases between them. This CDR3 is built from 14 residues. The germline V gene has CDR1 MNHEY and CDR2 SVGAGI. The CDR3, as DNA: TGTGCCAGCAGTTACGCGGGATTTGGTCAGCCCCAGCATTTT. Translation: CASSYAGFGQPQHF.

This clonotype was counted at least ten times. The chain is built from TRBV30 and TRBJ2-7; weak D call: TRBD1 (5 bases). Per germline, CDR1 GTSNPN and CDR2 SVGIG (reference sequence). Trimming pared 3 bases from V and 5 bases from J, leaving 8 bases between. CDR3 size: 11 residues. DNA of the CDR3: TGTGCCTGGAGGACAGTCAACGAGCAGTACTTC. It translates to CAWRTVNEQYF.

This clonotype was picked up many times. The chain joins TRBV30 to TRBJ1-5, with D possibly TRBD1 on 5 matching bases. This CDR3 has 13 amino acids. CDR1 and CDR2 from the germline V gene are GTSNPN and SVGIG (reference sequence). V dropped 5 bases and J dropped 6 bases, with 14 bases sitting between them. CDR3 in amino acids: CAWGDSGGQPQHF. In DNA, the CDR3 is TGTGCCTGGGGTGACAGTGGGGGTCAGCCCCAGCATTTT.

There are a few counts of this clonotype. This CDR3 is CSAQTLAGDSYEQYF. In DNA form, the CDR3 reads TGCAGCGCACAGACCCTAGCGGGGGACTCCTACGAGCAGTACTTC. This chain joins TRBV29-1 and TRBJ2-7; TRBD2 matches at 10 bases. Germline CDR1 SQVTM, CDR2 ANQGSEA. CDR3 length: 15 amino acids. V dropped 7 bases and J dropped 0; count of bases not matched to a gene: 9.

This clonotype showed up just a few times. The chain uses TRBV3-1 and TRBJ2-1, with 12 bases fitting TRBD2. Unmatched junction bases numbered 5, after V lost 4 bases and J lost 4 bases. This CDR3 has 16 amino acids. In germline, CDR1 is LGHDT, CDR2 YNNKEL (reference sequence). CDR3 sequence: CASSLAGLAGYNEQFF. The CDR3 DNA follows: TGTGCCAGCAGCCTAGCTGGACTAGCGGGATACAATGAGCAGTTCTTC.

In this sample, this clonotype turned up many times. The rearrangement links TRBV2 to TRBJ2-3; 11 bases map to TRBD2. This CDR3 region has 18 residues. V gave up 6 bases and J gave up 3 bases; unmatched junction bases: 14. The germline CDR1 and CDR2 sequences are SNHLY and FYNNEI. This CDR3 reads CASSDLNLAGGRTDTQYF. DNA for the CDR3: TGTGCCAGCAGCGACCTCAATCTAGCGGGGGGTAGGACAGATACGCAGTATTTT.

This chain joins TRBV18 and TRBJ2-5, with 8 bases aligning to TRBD2. CDR1 and CDR2 from the germline V gene are KGHSH and LQKENI. CDR3 length: 16 residues. J gave up 1 base and V 1 base, and 5 bases lay outside the gene matches. The CDR3 bases are TGTGCCAGCTCACCACTTTGGGGGACTAGCCAAGAGACCCAGTACTTC. Amino acids: CASSPLWGTSQETQYF.

This clonotype was observed a handful of times. The chain uses TRBV14 and TRBJ2-3; D call uncertain. Trimming took 4 bases from V and 6 from J, leaving 11 bases between them. Germline V CDR1 and CDR2: SGHDN, FVKESK. CDR3 length: 13 amino acids. The CDR3 DNA is TGTGCCAGCAGCCGAACTCGGTTTGATACGCAGTATTTT. This sequence encodes CASSRTRFDTQYF.

This clonotype has at least ten counts. The genes are TRBV11-2 and TRBJ1-5; D uncertain. The CDR3 spans 18 residues. Germline lookup yields CDR1 SGHAT and CDR2 FQNNGV. The V end lost 3 bases, the J end lost 5 bases, and 23 bases lay between the germline ends. The CDR3 coding sequence is TGTGCCAGCAGCTTTAAGGGTGGGTCTTGCGGCAGTTATCAGCCCCAGCATTTT. Amino acids: CASSFKGGSCGSYQPQHF.

The chain uses TRBV5-1 and TRBJ2-3; TRBD2 matches 8 bases. The CDR3 runs to 15 residues. From germline, CDR1 is SGHRS and CDR2 YFSETQ. V dropped 4 bases and J dropped 0; count of bases not matched to a gene: 4. This CDR3 is CASSGGRSSTDTQYF. The CDR3 DNA is TGCGCCAGCAGCGGCGGGAGGTCTAGCACAGATACGCAGTATTTT.

The V gene is TRBV4-1, the J gene TRBJ2-3; D uncertain. V lost 1 base and J 0 bases, leaving 11 bases between the germline ends. This CDR3 region has 16 residues. Germline loops: CDR1 MGHRA, CDR2 YSYEKL. The chain's CDR3 is CASSQGRLTSTDTQYF. CDR3 nucleotides: TGCGCCAGCAGCCAAGGCCGGTTAACAAGCACAGATACGCAGTATTTT.

This clonotype came up a few times. The V gene is TRBV6-1, the J gene TRBJ1-4; TRBD1 might be the D (5 bases). This CDR3 is 17 amino acids long. Germline V lookup: CDR1 MNHNS, CDR2 SASEGT. The germline V and J ends were trimmed by 5 bases and 1 base, with 17 bases remaining between them. As DNA, the CDR3 is TGTGCCAGCAGTTCGGATGGGGCGCGGGTAACTAATGAAAAACTGTTTTTT. This encodes CASSSDGARVTNEKLFF.

This clonotype was counted ten times or more. This sequence joins TRBV28 and TRBJ1-1; TRBD1 is a possible D gene (5 bases). The CDR3 has 12 amino acids. Germline V gives CDR1 MDHEN, CDR2 SYDVKM. V lost 9 bases to trimming and J lost 6 bases, with 14 bases between them. CDR3 sequence (DNA): TGTGCCAGTTCGACAGTCACTGCTGAAGCTTTCTTT. Its translation: CASSTVTAEAFF.